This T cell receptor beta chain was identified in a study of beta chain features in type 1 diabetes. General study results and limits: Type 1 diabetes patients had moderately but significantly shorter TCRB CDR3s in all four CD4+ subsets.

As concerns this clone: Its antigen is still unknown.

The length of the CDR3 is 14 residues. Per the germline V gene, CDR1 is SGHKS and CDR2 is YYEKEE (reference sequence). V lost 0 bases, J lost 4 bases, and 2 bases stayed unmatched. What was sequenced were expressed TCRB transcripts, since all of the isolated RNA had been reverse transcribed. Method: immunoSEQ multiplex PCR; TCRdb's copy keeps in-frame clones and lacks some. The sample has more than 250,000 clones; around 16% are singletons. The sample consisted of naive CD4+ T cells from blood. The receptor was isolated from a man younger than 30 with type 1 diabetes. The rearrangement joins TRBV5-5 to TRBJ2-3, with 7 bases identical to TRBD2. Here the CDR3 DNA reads TGTGCCAGCAGCTTGGGGACTAGAGCAGATACGCAGTATTTT. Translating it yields CASSLGTRADTQYF.